This T cell receptor beta chain derives from a study of early T cells in non-severe SARS-CoV-2 infection. At the level of the study: Sequencing was performed on bulk RNA from unsorted whole blood, leaving chains unpaired. General observations from the study: CD4 and private specificities were missed by VDJdb matching, which favored anti-spike CD8 responses.

Attachment of unique molecular identifiers to individual cDNA molecules was performed. Each CDR3 protein gets one entry after TCRdb re-called the 5' RACE reads with MiXCR. The repertoire holds tens of thousands of distinct CDR3 sequences, with around 8.5% as singletons. As regards this clonotype: The antigen remains unidentified.

This receptor was taken from an adult who was a healthcare worker with PCR-confirmed SARS-CoV-2 infection or an uninfected control (not recorded which). Sequences were obtained from whole blood.

The CDR3 DNA reads TGTGCCAGCAGCTTAGATATAGCGCCAAATGAGCAGTTCTTC. Translation gives CASSLDIAPNEQFF. The chain combines TRBV7-8 with TRBJ2-1; D perhaps matches TRBD2 (5 bases). The germline V gene encodes CDR1 SGHVS and CDR2 FQNEAQ. The CDR3 runs 14 residues. V dropped 1 base and J dropped 7 bases, with 11 bases sitting between them.